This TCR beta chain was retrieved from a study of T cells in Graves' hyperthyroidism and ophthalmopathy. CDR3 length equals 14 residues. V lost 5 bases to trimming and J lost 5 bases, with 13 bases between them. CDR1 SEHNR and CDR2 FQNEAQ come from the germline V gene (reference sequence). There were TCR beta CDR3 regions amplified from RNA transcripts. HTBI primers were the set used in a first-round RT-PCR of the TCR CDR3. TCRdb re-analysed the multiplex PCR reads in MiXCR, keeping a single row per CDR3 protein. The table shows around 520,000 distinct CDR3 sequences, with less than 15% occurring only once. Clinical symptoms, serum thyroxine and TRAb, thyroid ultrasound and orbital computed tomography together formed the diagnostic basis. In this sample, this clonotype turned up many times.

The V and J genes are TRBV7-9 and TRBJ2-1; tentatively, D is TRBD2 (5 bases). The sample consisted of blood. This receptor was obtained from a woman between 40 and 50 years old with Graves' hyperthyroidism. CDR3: CASSPRRGNNEQFF. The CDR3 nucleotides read TGTGCCAGCAGCCCTAGACGGGGAAACAATGAGCAGTTCTTC.